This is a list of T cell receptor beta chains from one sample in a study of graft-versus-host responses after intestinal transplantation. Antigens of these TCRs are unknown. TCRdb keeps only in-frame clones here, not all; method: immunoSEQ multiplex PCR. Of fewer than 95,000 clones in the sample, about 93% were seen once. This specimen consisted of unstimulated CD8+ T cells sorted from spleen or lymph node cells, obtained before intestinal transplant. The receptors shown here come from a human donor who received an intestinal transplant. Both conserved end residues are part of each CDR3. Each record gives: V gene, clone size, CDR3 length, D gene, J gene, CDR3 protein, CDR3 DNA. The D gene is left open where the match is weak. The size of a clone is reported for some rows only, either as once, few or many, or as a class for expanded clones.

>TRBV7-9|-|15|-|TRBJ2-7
CASSLSGSDAGEQYF
TGTGCCAGCAGCTTATCCGGGTCCGACGCGGGGGAGCAGTACTTC
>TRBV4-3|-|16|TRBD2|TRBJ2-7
CASSQGSSGGTYEQYF
TGCGCCAGCAGCCAAGGGTCTAGCGGGGGAACCTACGAGCAGTACTTC
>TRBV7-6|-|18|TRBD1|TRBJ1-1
CASSLDVIQGDLNTEAFF
TGTGCCAGCAGCTTAGACGTGATCCAGGGGGACTTGAACACTGAAGCTTTCTTT
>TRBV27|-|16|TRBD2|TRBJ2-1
CASSLSGGGSYNEQFF
TGTGCCAGCAGTTTATCGGGCGGGGGTTCCTACAATGAGCAGTTCTTC
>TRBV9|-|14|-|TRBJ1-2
CASSPGGAGYGYTF
TGTGCCAGCAGCCCCGGGGGGGCTGGCTATGGCTACACCTTC
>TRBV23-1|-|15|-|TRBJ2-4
CASSQGPLAKNIQYF
TGCGCCAGCAGTCAGGGCCCCCTAGCCAAAAACATTCAGTACTTC
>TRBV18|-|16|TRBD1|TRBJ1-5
CASSPDRGDGNQPQHF
TGTGCCAGCTCCCCAGACAGGGGCGATGGCAATCAGCCCCAGCATTTT
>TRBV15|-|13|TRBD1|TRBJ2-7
CATSGTGRYEQYF
TGTGCCACCTCCGGGACAGGGCGCTACGAGCAGTACTTC
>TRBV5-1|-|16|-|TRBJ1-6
CASSLGASGGGSPLHF
TGCGCCAGCAGCTTGGGGGCGTCGGGAGGGGGTTCACCCCTCCACTTT
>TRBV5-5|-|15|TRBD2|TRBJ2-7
CASSLDWGTIYEQYF
TGTGCCAGCAGCTTGGACTGGGGGACTATTTACGAGCAGTACTTC
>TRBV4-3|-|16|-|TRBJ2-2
CASSPSQTGNTGELFF
TGCGCCAGCAGCCCGTCCCAGACAGGGAACACCGGGGAGCTGTTTTTT
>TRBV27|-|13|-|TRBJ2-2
CASSFRQGGELFF
TGTGCCAGCAGTTTCCGGCAGGGCGGGGAGCTGTTTTTT
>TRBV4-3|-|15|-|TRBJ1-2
CASSQDPQPVYGYTF
TGCGCCAGCAGCCAAGATCCACAACCCGTCTATGGCTACACCTTC
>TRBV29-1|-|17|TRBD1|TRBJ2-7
CSVTVPPRDRGPYEQYF
TGCAGCGTCACCGTCCCCCCCCGGGACAGGGGGCCCTACGAGCAGTACTTC
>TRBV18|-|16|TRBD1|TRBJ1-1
CASSRTGGLGVTEAFF
TGTGCCAGCTCACGCACAGGGGGTTTAGGTGTCACTGAAGCTTTCTTT
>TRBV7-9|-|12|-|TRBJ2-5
CASSFAQETQYF
TGTGCCAGCAGCTTCGCGCAAGAGACCCAGTACTTC
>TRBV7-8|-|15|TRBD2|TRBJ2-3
CASSSWRGVKDTQYF
TGTGCCAGCAGCTCCTGGCGGGGGGTTAAAGATACGCAGTATTTT
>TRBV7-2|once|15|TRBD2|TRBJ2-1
CASSFSGGPYNEQFF
TGTGCCAGCAGCTTCTCGGGGGGACCTTACAATGAGCAGTTCTTC